A selection of T cell receptor beta chains follows, all from one sample in a study of long-term antiretroviral therapy in people with HIV. TCRdb keeps only in-frame clones here, not all; method: immunoSEQ multiplex PCR. The sample lists roughly 38,000 clones; roughly four fifths were seen once. The sample here was unsorted PBMCs, taken 0.3 years after starting antiretroviral therapy. The receptors originated from a man between 18 and 35 years old with HIV. The CDR3 runs from the conserved cysteine through the conserved F or W. Each record gives: V gene, D gene, J gene, clone size, CDR3 protein, CDR3 DNA. The D gene is left open where the match is weak. Part of the rows lack a size; the others show once, few, many or a class for expanded clones.

TRBV4-1	NA	TRBJ2-7	NA	CASSHSSTGRYEQYF	TGCGCCAGCAGCCATTCTAGCACAGGGAGGTACGAGCAGTACTTC
TRBV30	TRBD1	TRBJ1-6	NA	CAWSPGQGAVSSYNSPLHF	TGTGCCTGGAGTCCAGGACAGGGGGCCGTGAGCTCCTATAATTCACCCCTCCACTTT
TRBV6-4	NA	TRBJ2-1	NA	CASSDTAYNEQFF	TGTGCCAGCAGTGACACGGCCTACAATGAGCAGTTCTTC
TRBV7-8	NA	TRBJ2-5	few	CASSLREGRETQYF	TGTGCCAGCAGCTTACGCGAGGGTAGAGAGACCCAGTACTTC
TRBV6-1	TRBD1	TRBJ1-1	NA	CASSEYRGEAFF	TGTGCCAGCAGTGAATACAGGGGGGAAGCTTTCTTT
TRBV7-2	NA	TRBJ2-7	NA	CASSPRGWPYEQYF	TGTGCCAGCAGCCCGCGAGGCTGGCCCTACGAGCAGTACTTC
TRBV28	NA	TRBJ1-2	NA	CASSFLLVGGTANYGYTF	TGTGCCAGCAGTTTCTTACTCGTCGGGGGCACAGCTAACTATGGCTACACCTTC
TRBV7-2	NA	TRBJ1-5	NA	CASTSSGGNQPQHF	TGTGCCAGCACCTCATCGGGGGGCAATCAGCCCCAGCATTTT
TRBV19	NA	TRBJ2-7	NA	CASSIGAAGVYEQYF	TGTGCCAGTAGTATCGGAGCGGCAGGGGTTTACGAGCAGTACTTC
TRBV7-8	NA	TRBJ1-2	NA	CASSPSRGFHGYTF	TGTGCCAGCAGCCCCTCTAGGGGCTTCCATGGCTACACCTTC
TRBV6-6	NA	TRBJ2-1	NA	CASSYSGGVAYNEQFF	TGTGCCAGCAGTTACTCTGGCGGGGTCGCCTACAATGAGCAGTTCTTC
TRBV30	NA	TRBJ2-7	NA	CAWSAVVAYEQYF	TGTGCCTGGAGTGCCGTTGTCGCCTACGAGCAGTACTTC
TRBV7-3	NA	TRBJ2-5	once	CASSRSQAQEETQYF	TGTGCCAGCAGCCGCTCGCAGGCCCAGGAAGAGACCCAGTACTTC
TRBV6-6	NA	TRBJ1-5	NA	CASSFPQGTGQPQHF	TGTGCCAGCAGTTTTCCTCAGGGGACGGGGCAGCCCCAGCATTTT
TRBV5-1	TRBD1	TRBJ2-7	once	CASSGTVSYEQYF	TGCGCCAGCAGCGGGACAGTTTCCTACGAGCAGTACTTC
TRBV23-1	TRBD1	TRBJ1-1	once	CASSQSNLVGTGTEAFF	TGCGCCAGCAGTCAATCTAACCTGGTGGGGACAGGCACTGAAGCTTTCTTT
TRBV19	NA	TRBJ1-1	NA	CASIGVTNTEAFF	TGTGCCAGTATTGGAGTTACAAACACTGAAGCTTTCTTT
TRBV28	TRBD1	TRBJ1-5	NA	CASSPQTGPRNQPQHF	TGTGCCAGCAGTCCCCAGACAGGGCCCCGCAATCAGCCCCAGCATTTT
TRBV6-1	TRBD2	TRBJ2-7	NA	CASSDWSSGSILGEQYF	TGTGCCAGCAGTGATTGGAGTAGCGGGAGCATATTGGGCGAGCAGTACTTC
TRBV4-1	NA	TRBJ1-1	NA	CASSQTSYTEAFF	TGCGCCAGCAGCCAGACTAGCTACACTGAAGCTTTCTTT
TRBV7-8	NA	TRBJ2-5	NA	CASSPDRSQETQYF	TGTGCCAGCAGCCCAGACAGGTCCCAAGAGACCCAGTACTTC
TRBV11-3	TRBD1	TRBJ2-5	NA	CASSRDRETQYF	TGTGCCAGCAGCCGGGACAGGGAGACCCAGTACTTC
TRBV6-5	TRBD1	TRBJ1-4	NA	CASRGDRASNEKLFF	TGTGCCAGCAGGGGAGACAGGGCTTCTAATGAAAAACTGTTTTTT
TRBV15	TRBD2	TRBJ2-1	NA	CATSIAGVRLNEQFF	TGTGCCACCAGCATCGCGGGAGTTCGCCTCAATGAGCAGTTCTTC
TRBV5-1	NA	TRBJ1-2	NA	CASSLAAVSNYGYTF	TGCGCCAGCAGCTTGGCGGCCGTTTCCAACTATGGCTACACCTTC
TRBV4-2	TRBD2	TRBJ2-1	NA	CASSQDRASGGTYNEQFF	TGTGCCAGCAGCCAAGATAGGGCTAGCGGGGGGACCTACAATGAGCAGTTCTTC